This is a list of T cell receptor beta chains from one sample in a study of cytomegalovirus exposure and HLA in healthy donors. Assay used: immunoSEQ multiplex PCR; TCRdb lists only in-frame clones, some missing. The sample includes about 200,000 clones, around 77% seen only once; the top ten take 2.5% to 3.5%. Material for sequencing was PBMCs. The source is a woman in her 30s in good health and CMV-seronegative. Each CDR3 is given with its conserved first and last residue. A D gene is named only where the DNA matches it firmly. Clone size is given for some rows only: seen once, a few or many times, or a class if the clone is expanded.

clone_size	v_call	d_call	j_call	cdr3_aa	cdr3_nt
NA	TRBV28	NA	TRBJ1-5	CAITGTRYSNQPQHF	TGTGCCATCACCGGGACACGTTATAGCAATCAGCCCCAGCATTTT
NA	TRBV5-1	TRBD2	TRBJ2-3	CASRVLAGGFTDTQYF	TGCGCCAGCAGGGTACTAGCGGGGGGTTTCACAGATACGCAGTATTTT
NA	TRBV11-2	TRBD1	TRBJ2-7	CASSSSGQGPSEQYF	TGTGCCAGCAGCTCGTCAGGACAGGGACCAAGCGAGCAGTACTTC
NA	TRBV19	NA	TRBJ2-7	CASSIRGSSYEQYF	TGTGCCAGTAGTATTCGAGGGAGCTCCTACGAGCAGTACTTC
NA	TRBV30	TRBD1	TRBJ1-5	CAWSPGQERPQHF	TGTGCCTGGAGTCCCGGACAGGAGCGGCCCCAGCATTTT
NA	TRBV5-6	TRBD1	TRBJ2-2	CASSKTGVNTGELFF	TGTGCCAGCAGCAAGACAGGGGTAAACACCGGGGAGCTGTTTTTT
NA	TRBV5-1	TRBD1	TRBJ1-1	CASSAGQGARMNTEAFF	TGCGCCAGCAGCGCCGGACAGGGGGCAAGGATGAACACTGAAGCTTTCTTT
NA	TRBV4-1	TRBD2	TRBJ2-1	CASSPLTSGGFYNEQFF	TGCGCCAGCAGCCCCCTGACTAGCGGGGGGTTCTACAATGAGCAGTTCTTC
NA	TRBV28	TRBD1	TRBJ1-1	CASSLGDRNTEAFF	TGTGCCAGCAGTTTAGGGGACAGAAACACTGAAGCTTTCTTT
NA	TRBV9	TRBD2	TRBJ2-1	CASSVAGGLYNEQFF	TGTGCCAGCAGCGTAGCGGGAGGTTTGTACAATGAGCAGTTCTTC
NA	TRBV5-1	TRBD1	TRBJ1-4	CASSENLQGGGEKLFF	TGCGCCAGCAGCGAGAACCTACAGGGGGGTGGTGAAAAACTGTTTTTT
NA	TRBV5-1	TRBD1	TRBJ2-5	CASSPGQGYKETQYF	TGCGCCAGCAGTCCGGGACAGGGATACAAAGAGACCCAGTACTTC
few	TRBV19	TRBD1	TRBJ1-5	CATNPQEGADQPQHF	TGTGCCACTAATCCTCAGGAGGGGGCCGACCAGCCCCAGCATTTT